This T cell receptor beta chain comes out of a study of blood T cells in healthy people across ages. General study points: PBMCs went unsorted, and a conclusive naive versus antigen-experienced comparison was therefore prevented.

V shed 4 bases and J 11 bases; nucleotides not matched to a gene: 23. Germline CDR1 reads SGHRS; CDR2 reads YFSETQ. This CDR3 contains 17 residues. On this clonotype: The target antigen is unknown.

With a J-beta primer mix and a sample-barcoded 5' primer, a second PCR ran roughly 7 to 11 cycles. TCRdb reanalysed the 5' RACE reads using MiXCR and keeps one entry per CDR3 protein. Here the sample spans about 1.4 million distinct CDR3 sequences, 55% to 75% being singletons. The clonotype originates from a man aged 18 to 30 in good health. This chain links TRBV5-1 with TRBJ2-5; 7 bases are shared with TRBD1. The source material was blood. The CDR3, as DNA: TGCGCCAGCAGCCCGGCCACGGGACAGCCTACTTACAATGAGCAGTACTTC. Residues: CASSPATGQPTYNEQYF.